The 32 T cell receptor beta chains below come from one sample, sequenced in a study of blood T cell repertoires in COVID-19. Sequencing used immunoSEQ multiplex PCR; TCRdb keeps in-frame clones, though not all of them. The data show about 340,000 clones, approximately 82% seen once. The sample consisted of peripheral blood. All receptors derive from a man aged 25-40 years with active or convalescent COVID-19.

This rearrangement joins TRBV7-9 to TRBJ1-3; no reliable D call. Trimming took 5 bases from V and 4 from J, leaving 18 bases between them. CDR1 and CDR2 (germline): SEHNR, FQNEAQ (reference sequence). CDR3 length: 16 residues. The DNA for the CDR3 is TGTGCCAGCAGCGGCCCGGGGTACAGCTCGGGAAACACCATATATTTT. Protein product: CASSGPGYSSGNTIYF.

This chain connects TRBV7-9 to TRBJ1-1, with TRBD1 matching 7 bases. The CDR3 runs 13 residues. Germline V lookup: CDR1 SEHNR, CDR2 FQNEAQ (reference sequence). After removal of 3 bases from V and 3 bases from J, the junction contained 1 base not matched to a gene. The CDR3, as DNA: TGTGCCAGCAGCTTCGGACAGGACACTGAAGCTTTCTTT. The encoded protein is CASSFGQDTEAFF. The whole variable domain, filled in from reference TRBV7-9 and TRBJ1-1, reads DTGVSQNPRHKITKRGQNVTFRCDPISEHNRLYWYRQTLGQGPEFLTYFQNEAQLEKSRLLSDRFSAERPKGSFSTLEIQRTEQGDSAMYLCASSFGQDTEAFFGQGTRLTVV.

In its sample, this clone was seen once. The rearrangement links TRBV4-2 to TRBJ2-6; 8 bases agree with TRBD1. Looked up from germline, CDR1 is LGHNA and CDR2 is YNFKEQ. V was pared by 0 bases and J by 1 base, with 2 bases of the junction left unmatched. The CDR3 covers 17 residues. The CDR3 DNA follows: TGTGCCAGCAGCCAAGAGCACAGGGGGTCTGGGGCCAACGTCCTGACTTTC. Translated: CASSQEHRGSGANVLTF.

The rearrangement joins TRBV7-2 to TRBJ1-1, with D unclear. V dropped 6 bases and J dropped 1 base, with 9 bases sitting between them. Per germline, CDR1 SGHTA and CDR2 FQGNSA. The CDR3 extends over 13 amino acids. The CDR3 protein is CASSFTPNTEAFF. In DNA, the CDR3 is TGTGCCAGCAGTTTCACACCGAACACTGAAGCTTTCTTT.

This clone has a handful of counts. The chain carries TRBV7-9 and TRBJ1-2, with TRBD1 identical over 7 bases. This CDR3 is 12 amino acids long. V trimming: 2 bases; J trimming: 8 bases; junction bases outside the gene matches: 2. The germline V gene encodes CDR1 SEHNR and CDR2 FQNEAQ (reference sequence). The CDR3 loop reads CASSLRGLGYTF. The CDR3 nucleotides are TGTGCCAGCAGCTTAAGGGGGCTGGGCTACACCTTC.

This chain uses TRBV30 with TRBJ2-5; D may be TRBD2 (6 bases). From germline, CDR1 is GTSNPN and CDR2 SVGIG (reference sequence). Trimming stripped 5 bases from V and 1 base from J, with 17 bases between. The CDR3 length is 15 residues. CDR3 region: CAWRLGGPSQETQYF. The CDR3 coding sequence is TGTGCCTGGCGACTGGGAGGCCCTTCCCAAGAGACCCAGTACTTC. The full variable domain, rest sourced from reference TRBV30 and TRBJ2-5, is SQTIHQWPATLVQPVGSPLSLECTVEGTSNPNLYWYRQAAGRGLQLLFYSVGIGQISSEVPQNLSASRPQDRQFILSSKKLLLSDSGFYLCAWRLGGPSQETQYFGPGTRLLVL.

V usage is TRBV19 and J usage is TRBJ2-2; D is possibly TRBD2 (6 bases). V lost 6 bases and J 3 bases, leaving 17 bases between the germline ends. The CDR3 length is 16 residues. CDR1 is LNHDA, CDR2 SQIVND, per germline (reference sequence). For the CDR3, the DNA is TGTGCCAGTAGGGGCGACTTCCCGGGGGACACCGGGGAGCTGTTTTTT. Translating gives CASRGDFPGDTGELFF.

The rearrangement uses TRBV6-2 or TRBV6-3 and TRBJ2-6; tentatively, D is TRBD1 (6 bases). CDR3 length: 16 residues. Trimming took off 6 bases at V and 2 bases at J, with 14 bases between the two ends. Germline V gene lookup returns CDR1 MNHEY and CDR2 SVGEGT. Here the CDR3 reads CASSWDIRTGANVLTF. CDR3 bases: TGTGCCAGCAGCTGGGACATACGCACTGGGGCCAACGTCCTGACTTTC.

The chain combines TRBV6-5 with TRBJ1-6; D not resolved. Per the germline V gene, CDR1 is MNHEY and CDR2 is SVGAGI. The CDR3 has 13 residues. Here the CDR3 DNA reads TGTGCGACCGGGAGCTCCTATAATTCACCCCTCCACTTT. Protein product: CATGSSYNSPLHF.

V is TRBV24-1 and J is TRBJ2-3; no firm D call. Trimming took off 3 bases at V and 2 bases at J, with 14 bases between the two ends. The CDR3 totals 16 residues. Germline values: CDR1 KGHDR, CDR2 SFDVKD. The CDR3 is CATSDPSHLDTDTQYF. CDR3 coding DNA: TGTGCCACCAGTGATCCATCCCACTTAGACACAGATACGCAGTATTTT.

The gene calls are TRBV11-3 and TRBJ2-5; 10 bases match TRBD2. CDR1 SGHNT and CDR2 YENEEA come from the germline V gene. The junction had 5 bases not matched to a gene; V was cut back by 5 bases and J by 2 bases. This CDR3 contains 15 residues. CDR3 in amino acids: CASSASGGRQETQYF. The CDR3 DNA reads as TGTGCCAGCAGCGCTAGCGGGGGTCGGCAAGAGACCCAGTACTTC.

This clone was seen just once. This chain joins TRBV28 and TRBJ1-4; 8 bases are shared with TRBD1. CDR3 length equals 15 residues. V was pared by 4 bases and J by 7 bases, with 8 bases of the junction left unmatched. Germline lookup yields CDR1 MDHEN and CDR2 SYDVKM. The CDR3 DNA is TGTGCCAGCAGTTCTCGAGGACAGGGCGGTGAAAAACTGTTTTTT. Translating it yields CASSSRGQGGEKLFF.

CDR3: CASNPGQGYEQYF. The CDR3 DNA sequence: TGTGCCAGCAACCCGGGACAGGGCTACGAGCAGTACTTC. The V call is TRBV12-3 or TRBV12-4, the J call TRBJ2-7; 9 bases agree with TRBD1. The CDR3 has 13 residues. V lost 7 bases to trimming and J lost 3 bases; unmatched junction nucleotides: 4.

The chain couples TRBV7-8 to TRBJ2-7; no firm D call. This CDR3 has 16 residues. The V end lost 0 bases, the J end lost 5 bases, and 17 bases lay between the germline ends. Germline loops: CDR1 SGHVS, CDR2 FQNEAQ. The CDR3 sequence: CASSLAPDPRGDEQYF. CDR3 coding DNA: TGTGCCAGCAGCTTAGCGCCCGACCCCCGAGGCGACGAGCAGTACTTC.

As concerns this clone: The junction does not match germline at one end; this may be a read error. The chain links TRBV6-2 or TRBV6-3 to TRBJ2-2, with 13 bases fitting TRBD2. The V gene's germline CDR1 is MNHEY and CDR2 SVGEGT. The CDR3 is 13 residues long. The CDR3 nucleotides are TGTGCCAGCAGTTACGAACTAGCGGGGGGGGACGCCTTT. Its translation is CASSYELAGGDAF.

The chain employs TRBV7-8 and TRBJ2-7; 13 bases agree with TRBD2. Germline lookup yields CDR1 SGHVS and CDR2 FQNEAQ. The CDR3 is 18 amino acids. V shed 1 base and J 3 bases; nucleotides not matched to a gene: 9. The CDR3 bases are TGTGCCAGCAGCTTAGTCGGACTAGCGGGAGAAGGGAGCTACGAGCAGTACTTC. It codes for CASSLVGLAGEGSYEQYF.

The gene calls are TRBV27 and TRBJ1-1, with D unclear. Trimming took off 6 bases at V and 0 bases at J, with 8 bases between the two ends. CDR3 size: 13 residues. Germline-derived CDR1 and CDR2 are MNHEY and SMNVEV (reference sequence). CDR3 protein: CASSRVLNTEAFF. CDR3 nucleotide sequence: TGTGCCAGCAGCCGGGTCCTGAACACTGAAGCTTTCTTT.

The V call is TRBV2, the J call TRBJ2-7; 13 nucleotides align to TRBD2. The CDR3 loop spans 13 amino acids. Germline CDR1 reads SNHLY; CDR2 reads FYNNEI. The V gene end was trimmed by 10 bases and the J gene end by 5 bases; junction bases not matched to a gene: 5. This CDR3 is CATRGLAGDEQYF. The DNA of the CDR3 is TGTGCCACGCGCGGACTAGCGGGGGACGAGCAGTACTTC.

This rearrangement joins TRBV6-5 to TRBJ2-7; TRBD2 agrees at 14 bases. Trimming cost V 6 bases and J 2 bases; bases outside gene matches: 3. The CDR3 has 15 amino acids. Germline values: CDR1 MNHEY, CDR2 SVGAGI. CDR3 sequence reads: CASSRLAGGPYEQYF. The CDR3 nucleotides are TGTGCCAGCAGCAGACTAGCGGGAGGGCCCTACGAGCAGTACTTC.

The J gene is TRBJ2-6, the V gene TRBV7-3; D ambiguous. Germline values: CDR1 SGHTA, CDR2 FQGTGA. V lost 5 bases, J lost 3 bases, and 11 bases lay in between. The CDR3 runs 15 residues. The CDR3 DNA is TGTGCCAGCAGCCTAGTTGCCGATGGGGCCAACGTCCTGACTTTC. Translated, it gives CASSLVADGANVLTF.

Only a few counts were recorded for this clone. V is TRBV11-3 and J is TRBJ2-5; TRBD2 agrees at 7 bases. V dropped 3 bases and J dropped 1; count of bases not matched to a gene: 8. This CDR3 contains 16 residues. The germline V gene encodes CDR1 SGHNT and CDR2 YENEEA. The CDR3 nucleotides are TGTGCCAGCAGCTTTGGGTCAGCGGGGACCCAAGAGACCCAGTACTTC. It encodes CASSFGSAGTQETQYF.

The rearrangement uses TRBV13 and TRBJ2-2; TRBD2 might be the D (5 bases). Germline loops: CDR1 PRHDT, CDR2 FYEKMQ (reference sequence). V was trimmed by 5 bases and J by 3 bases, leaving 13 bases between them. The CDR3 totals 15 residues. CDR3 DNA sequence: TGTGCCAGCAGCCTAGACGGGGTATACACCGGGGAGCTGTTTTTT. It translates to CASSLDGVYTGELFF. Supplemented by reference TRBV13 and TRBJ2-2, the full variable domain reads AAGVIQSPRHLIKEKRETATLKCYPIPRHDTVYWYQQGPGQDPQFLISFYEKMQSDKGSIPDRFSAQQFSDYHSELNMSSLELGDSALYFCASSLDGVYTGELFFGEGSRLTVL.

V is TRBV29-1 and J is TRBJ2-1, with a weak D call TRBD2 (6 bases). Trimming took off 4 bases at V and 5 bases at J, with 12 bases between the two ends. Germline values: CDR1 SQVTM, CDR2 ANQGSEA. This CDR3 is built from 13 residues. CDR3 amino acids: CSVVETRDNEQFF. Written as DNA, the CDR3 is TGCAGCGTTGTCGAGACTAGGGACAATGAGCAGTTCTTC.

This sequence joins TRBV25-1 and TRBJ1-3; the match to TRBD1 covers 9 bases. CDR1 is MGHDK and CDR2 is SYGVNS in the germline V gene. This CDR3 has 18 amino acids. V was clipped by 5 bases and J by 0 bases; unmatched bases: 11. The DNA of the CDR3 is TGTGCCAGCAGTTCTCAGGACAGGGGTTCCCTCTCTGGAAACACCATATATTTT. Translation gives CASSSQDRGSLSGNTIYF.

This chain joins TRBV10-1 and TRBJ2-4, with 11 bases identical to TRBD2. The ends lost 1 base at V and 3 bases at J; junction bases unmatched: 8. This CDR3 has 18 amino acids. Per the germline V gene, CDR1 is WNHNN and CDR2 is SYGVQD (reference sequence). In DNA, the CDR3 is TGCGCCAGCAGTGAGTTGGCTAGCGGGGGGCTAGTCAAAAACATTCAGTACTTC. The encoded protein is CASSELASGGLVKNIQYF.

This chain connects TRBV23-1 to TRBJ1-4; 8 bases agree with TRBD1. TRBV23-1 is recorded as an ORF, its role being uncertain. CDR3 length: 18 amino acids. The J segment lost 7 bases and the V segment lost 0 bases, leaving 13 bases of the junction unmatched. CDR3 coding DNA: TGCGCCAGCAGTCAATCGCGAAAACAGGGGGGGGCAGGTGAAAAACTGTTTTTT. Translation: CASSQSRKQGGAGEKLFF.

V and J are TRBV11-2 and TRBJ1-1; perhaps TRBD1 as D (5 bases). CDR1 and CDR2 (germline): SGHAT, FQNNGV. V shed 3 bases and J shed 4 bases, with 12 bases lying between them. The CDR3 has 14 residues. For the CDR3, the DNA is TGTGCCAGCAGCTTCACTCAGGGTAGCACTGAAGCTTTCTTT. This translates into CASSFTQGSTEAFF.

This chain links TRBV18 with TRBJ2-1; the match to TRBD1 covers 8 bases. Germline values: CDR1 KGHSH, CDR2 LQKENI. The CDR3 runs to 15 residues. Unmatched junction bases numbered 5, after V lost 3 bases and J lost 4 bases. The CDR3 region has the DNA TGTGCCAGCTCACCCAGGCAGGGGGCTTACAATGAGCAGTTCTTC. Its protein product is CASSPRQGAYNEQFF.

This clone has only a few counts. The V call is TRBV5-1, the J call TRBJ1-2, with 8 nucleotides matching TRBD1. The CDR3 sequence is 14 residues long. Trimming at V came to 4 bases and at J to 2 bases, leaving 4 bases not matched to a gene. Germline-derived CDR1 and CDR2 are SGHRS and YFSETQ. CDR3 sequence reads: CASSPGTGNYGYTF. In DNA form, the CDR3 reads TGCGCCAGCAGCCCGGGGACAGGAAACTATGGCTACACCTTC.

This rearrangement joins TRBV5-8 to TRBJ1-3; 7 nucleotides match TRBD1. Germline V CDR1 and CDR2: SGHTS, YDEGEE. This CDR3 contains 15 residues. Germline trimming cut 0 bases from V and 3 bases from J; bases unmatched to any gene: 3. In DNA form, the CDR3 reads TGTGCCAGCAGCTTGGAAGGGGGCATTGGAAACACCATATATTTT. Amino acids: CASSLEGGIGNTIYF.

The chain employs TRBV12-5 and TRBJ2-3; possibly TRBD2 for D (5 bases). The CDR3 covers 14 residues. Trimming removed 3 bases at V and 0 bases at J, with 7 bases between. Looked up from germline, CDR1 is LGHNT and CDR2 is FRNRAP. The CDR3 spells CASGFGISTDTQYF. In DNA form, the CDR3 reads TGTGCTAGTGGTTTCGGGATTAGCACAGATACGCAGTATTTT.

This chain links TRBV6-1 with TRBJ1-3; 9 bases map to TRBD1. This CDR3 is 16 amino acids long. The ends lost 3 bases at V and 2 bases at J; junction bases unmatched: 5. CDR1 MNHNS and CDR2 SASEGT come from the germline V gene. This CDR3 is CASSERGQGAGNTIYF. In DNA, the CDR3 is TGTGCCAGCAGTGAGAGGGGACAGGGCGCTGGAAACACCATATATTTT.